One and the same sample provided the 23 T cell receptor beta chains below, sequenced in a study of T cell repertoires in aging, cancer and after chemotherapy. Amplification of TCR beta used genomic DNA extracted from peripheral blood. TRB rearrangements spanning V, D and J were amplified using mixed TRB-A/B primers. MiXCR was run by TCRdb on the multiplex PCR reads, yielding one entry per CDR3 protein. The table lists 15,000 to 20,000 distinct CDR3 sequences, roughly 37% of them singletons, with about a sixth in the top ten. Material for sequencing was blood. Source of these receptors: a human donor with a solid tumor.

This clonotype was recorded a few times. The V gene is TRBV18, the J gene TRBJ1-1, with TRBD1 matching over 11 bases. The CDR3 runs 16 residues. With V trimmed by 6 bases and J by 1 base, 7 bases remained unmatched. The germline V gene has CDR1 KGHSH and CDR2 LQKENI. The CDR3 sequence: CASSPGQGAKNTEAFF. CDR3 nucleotides: TGTGCCAGCTCCCCCGGACAGGGGGCGAAGAACACTGAAGCTTTCTTT.

This clonotype came up a few times. The chain has TRBV19 and TRBJ2-7; 8 nucleotides line up with TRBD1. V trimming: 6 bases; J trimming: 3 bases; junction bases outside the gene matches: 4. The CDR3 spans 13 residues. Per the germline V gene, CDR1 is LNHDA and CDR2 is SQIVND (reference sequence). The CDR3, as DNA: TGTGCCAGTAGCGGGACAGGCAGCTACGAGCAGTACTTC. Its translation: CASSGTGSYEQYF.

V gene TRBV5-6 combines with J gene TRBJ2-7; possible D gene TRBD2, 5 bases. The germline gives CDR1 SGHDT, CDR2 YYEEEE. The CDR3 loop spans 12 amino acids. V was trimmed by 4 bases and J by 3 bases, leaving 8 bases between them. The CDR3 region is CASSGELYEQYF. The CDR3 DNA is TGTGCCAGCAGCGGGGAGCTCTACGAGCAGTACTTC.

The chain uses TRBV10-3 and TRBJ2-1; 8 positions agree with TRBD2. Germline CDR1 is ENHRY and CDR2 is SYGVKD. After removal of 6 bases from V and 7 bases from J, the junction contained 14 bases not matched to a gene. CDR3 size: 16 residues. The CDR3 region has the DNA TGTGCCATCAGGCCGGGGGGGTCTCAGGACTGGAATGAGCAGTTCTTC. It specifies CAIRPGGSQDWNEQFF.

This clonotype is termed medium-sized (0.01 to 0.1%). This chain joins TRBV27 and TRBJ2-3; TRBD2 matches 10 bases. CDR1 MNHEY and CDR2 SMNVEV come from the germline V gene (reference sequence). CDR3 size: 16 residues. The junction had 4 bases not matched to a gene; V was cut back by 4 bases and J by 0 bases. CDR3 nucleotides: TGTGCCAGCAGTTCCAGACTAGCGGGCAGCACAGATACGCAGTATTTT. It is translated as CASSSRLAGSTDTQYF.

This clonotype occurred a few times. The rearrangement links TRBV5-1 to TRBJ2-3; TRBD1 or TRBD2 may be the D gene (6 bases each). The V end lost 0 bases, the J end lost 0 bases, and 8 bases lay between the germline ends. Germline values: CDR1 SGHRS, CDR2 YFSETQ. The CDR3 length is 15 residues. In DNA, the CDR3 is TGCGCCAGCAGCTTGGGAGGGGGGAGCACAGATACGCAGTATTTT. Translated, it gives CASSLGGGSTDTQYF.

CDR3 amino acids: CAISAGGATPTGYNEQFF. The CDR3 DNA reads TGTGCCATCAGTGCGGGGGGGGCAACTCCCACGGGCTACAATGAGCAGTTCTTC. The chain employs TRBV10-3 and TRBJ2-1; 8 nucleotides match TRBD2. The germline gives CDR1 ENHRY, CDR2 SYGVKD. V shed 4 bases, J shed 3 bases, and the junction held 14 bases outside the gene matches. This CDR3 is 18 amino acids long.

The V call is TRBV12-3 or TRBV12-4, the J call TRBJ1-5; 8 positions match TRBD1. CDR3 length equals 15 residues. Trimming took 5 bases from V and 3 from J; bases not matched to a gene: 6. DNA for the CDR3: TGTGCCAGCAGTGAGGACAGGGTGATCAATCAGCCCCAGCATTTT. This gives the protein CASSEDRVINQPQHF.

The genes are TRBV18 and TRBJ2-3; the D gene is possibly TRBD1 (6 bases). The CDR3 extends over 15 amino acids. Trimming stripped 3 bases from V and 0 bases from J, with 10 bases between. Germline CDR1 and CDR2: KGHSH and LQKENI. CDR3 loop: CASSPDQGSTDTQYF. The CDR3 DNA reads as TGTGCCAGCTCACCCGATCAGGGGAGCACAGATACGCAGTATTTT.

By frequency in the sample, this clonotype is medium-sized. This chain uses TRBV29-1 with TRBJ1-6; D is uncertain. The CDR3 length is 12 residues. The germline V gene has CDR1 SQVTM and CDR2 ANQGSEA. Deletions cut 4 bases from V and 8 bases from J, with 9 bases between. The CDR3 bases are TGCAGCGTTGTCCCGACTTATTCACCCCTCCACTTT. Translating it yields CSVVPTYSPLHF.

This clonotype was seen a handful of times. The J gene is TRBJ1-4, the V gene TRBV6-5; tentative D call: TRBD1 (5 bases). The V end lost 7 bases, the J end lost 0 bases, and 12 bases lay between the germline ends. CDR1 is MNHEY and CDR2 is SVGAGI in the germline V gene. The CDR3 has 15 residues. The CDR3 region is CASTPRQTTNEKLFF. Here the CDR3 DNA reads TGTGCCAGCACCCCACGACAGACAACTAATGAAAAACTGTTTTTT.

This clonotype was counted only a few times. V is TRBV28 and J is TRBJ1-5; 8 bases are shared with TRBD1. Looked up from germline, CDR1 is MDHEN and CDR2 is SYDVKM. V gave up 6 bases and J gave up 6 bases; unmatched junction bases: 7. The CDR3 runs to 14 residues. In DNA, the CDR3 is TGTGCCAGCAGCCTTGGACAGGGCGGTCAGCCCCAGCATTTT. Translating it yields CASSLGQGGQPQHF.

The chain combines TRBV27 with TRBJ1-5; no definite D call. The ends were cut back, 2 bases at V and 5 bases at J, with 7 bases in the middle. The V gene's germline CDR1 is MNHEY and CDR2 SMNVEV (reference sequence). This CDR3 contains 13 residues. The CDR3 loop is CASSLNWDQPQHF. The CDR3 DNA is TGTGCCAGCAGTTTAAACTGGGATCAGCCCCAGCATTTT.

The chain combines TRBV5-6 with TRBJ1-2; D is perhaps TRBD1 (6 bases). There are 17 residues in the CDR3. With 6 bases removed from V and 2 bases from J, the gap between germline ends came to 23 bases. Germline loops: CDR1 SGHDT, CDR2 YYEEEE. In DNA form, the CDR3 reads TGTGCCAGCAACTTTGGACTAAGCGGGACATACAACTATGGCTACACCTTC. This encodes CASNFGLSGTYNYGYTF.

The chain recombines TRBV5-4 with TRBJ2-3, with D perhaps TRBD2 (5 bases). V lost 5 bases, J lost 6 bases, and 19 bases lay in between. CDR3 length: 15 amino acids. Germline V gene data show CDR1 as SGHNT and CDR2 as YYREEE (reference sequence). CDR3: CASSPRLPPRDTQYF. The CDR3 DNA reads TGTGCCAGCAGTCCTAGACTACCGCCGAGGGATACGCAGTATTTT. The full variable domain, its missing parts supplied by reference TRBV5-4 and TRBJ2-3, is ETGVTQSPTHLIKTRGQQVTLRCSSQSGHNTVSWYQQALGQGPQFIFQYYREEENGRGNFPPRFSGLQFPNYSSELNVNALELDDSALYLCASSPRLPPRDTQYFGPGTRLTVL.

The gene calls are TRBV7-6 and TRBJ1-5; D call uncertain. Looked up from germline, CDR1 is SGHVS and CDR2 is FNYEAQ. Trimming cost V 1 base and J 2 bases, with 12 bases left between them. The CDR3 covers 16 residues. DNA for the CDR3: TGTGCCAGCAGCTTAGAGGGATTGGGTGGCAATCAGCCCCAGCATTTT. As protein: CASSLEGLGGNQPQHF.

The chain couples TRBV30 to TRBJ2-5; 7 nucleotides agree with TRBD1. The CDR3 is 15 residues long. The J segment lost 2 bases and the V segment lost 4 bases, leaving 10 bases of the junction unmatched. In germline, CDR1 is GTSNPN, CDR2 SVGIG (reference sequence). The CDR3 DNA is TGTGCCTGGACCATCACAAGGGGGCCTCAAGAGACCCAGTACTTC. Residues: CAWTITRGPQETQYF.

The chain recombines TRBV5-1 with TRBJ2-7; 8 bases fit TRBD2. This CDR3 comprises 15 residues. V lost 0 bases and J lost 10; bases outside the gene matches: 12. Germline V gene data show CDR1 as SGHRS and CDR2 as YFSETQ. CDR3 sequence (DNA): TGCGCCAGCAGCTTGGAGACAGGCCGGGGGGGGGAACAGTACTTC. Protein sequence: CASSLETGRGGEQYF.

The V and J genes are TRBV27 and TRBJ2-2; D may correspond to TRBD1 or TRBD2 (5 bases each). The ends were cut back, 6 bases at V and 2 bases at J, with 16 bases in the middle. The germline CDR1 and CDR2 sequences are MNHEY and SMNVEV (reference sequence). The CDR3 has 16 residues. The CDR3 protein is CASSRLGTLNTGELFF. The CDR3 bases are TGTGCCAGCAGCCGACTCGGGACCCTCAACACCGGGGAGCTGTTTTTT.

The CDR3 sequence: CASSIEDLRDQPQHF. The CDR3, as DNA: TGTGCCAGTAGTATCGAGGACCTCAGGGATCAGCCCCAGCATTTT. The rearrangement links TRBV19 to TRBJ1-5, with a weak D call TRBD1 (5 bases). Germline V CDR1 and CDR2: LNHDA, SQIVND (reference sequence). V was shortened by 3 bases and J by 5 bases, with 14 bases between the two germline ends. CDR3 length: 15 amino acids.

The chain couples TRBV7-9 to TRBJ2-1, with TRBD2 as a possible D gene (6 bases). CDR1 and CDR2 from the germline V gene are SEHNR and FQNEAQ (reference sequence). The germline V and J ends were trimmed by 1 base and 9 bases, with 10 bases remaining between them. The CDR3 loop spans 13 amino acids. In DNA form, the CDR3 reads TGTGCCAGCAGCTTAGTTCTTAGCGGTGAGCAGTTCTTC. This codes for CASSLVLSGEQFF.

CDR3 residues: CASSWGVGQGSSGANVLTF. CDR3 nucleotides: TGTGCCAGCAGCTGGGGGGTGGGACAGGGGAGCTCTGGGGCCAACGTCCTGACTTTC. The V and J genes are TRBV5-6 and TRBJ2-6; 10 bases line up with TRBD1. After removal of 3 bases from V and 0 bases from J, the junction contained 9 bases not matched to a gene. This CDR3 comprises 19 residues. From germline, CDR1 is SGHDT and CDR2 YYEEEE.

J is TRBJ1-1 and V is TRBV30; 9 nucleotides agree with TRBD1. This CDR3 has 13 amino acids. The germline gives CDR1 GTSNPN, CDR2 SVGIG (reference sequence). The ends lost 3 bases at V and 5 bases at J; junction bases unmatched: 4. CDR3 protein: CAWRQGAKTEAFF. The CDR3 DNA follows: TGTGCCTGGAGACAGGGGGCGAAAACTGAAGCTTTCTTT.